These 24 T cell receptor beta chains were all obtained from the same sample, sequenced in a study of blood T cells in healthy people across ages. Then a second PCR, running about 6 to 11 cycles, was carried out with a sample-barcoded 5' primer and a J-beta primer mix. TCRdb analysed the 5' RACE reads with MiXCR anew, one entry per CDR3 protein. The profile covers approximately 580,000 distinct CDR3 sequences, with 20% to 30% appearing a single time and approximately 10% taken by the ten largest. Another study also made use of these data, one on T cells of mothers and their children.

The specimen was blood. These receptors all come from a boy aged 5 to 17 in good health.

This sequence joins TRBV21-1 and TRBJ2-1; the listed D gene, TRBD1, was not tested against the DNA. TRBV21-1 is a pseudogene. The CDR3 length is 21 residues. CDR3 DNA sequence: TGTGCCAGCAGCAAAGTTGAGGGGGAAGTCACAGGGGAATGCTCCTACAATGAGCAGTTCTTC. Protein product: CASSKVEGEVTGECSYNEQFF.

The chain is built from TRBV12-3 or TRBV12-4 and TRBJ1-2, with 10 bases lining up with TRBD1. V dropped 4 bases and J dropped 3; count of bases not matched to a gene: 11. This CDR3 is 17 amino acids long. CDR3 DNA sequence: TGTGCCAGCAGTTATCAATCCGGGACAGGGGTGTACTATGGCTACACCTTC. It specifies CASSYQSGTGVYYGYTF.

This clonotype was seen only a few times. The J gene is TRBJ1-2, the V gene TRBV5-1, with D perhaps TRBD1 (5 bases). Germline V gene lookup returns CDR1 SGHRS and CDR2 YFSETQ. V lost 3 bases and J 3 bases, leaving 12 bases between the germline ends. This CDR3 has 14 amino acids. In DNA, the CDR3 is TGCGCCAGCAGCTCAGACAGTCCTGACTATGGCTACACCTTC. It codes for CASSSDSPDYGYTF.

The chain couples TRBV27 to TRBJ2-7; 7 bases are shared with TRBD2. The CDR3 runs to 19 residues. V shed 1 base, J shed 2 bases, and the junction held 17 bases outside the gene matches. From germline, CDR1 is MNHEY and CDR2 SMNVEV (reference sequence). The chain's CDR3 is CASSLYGVGGRNRTYEQYF. DNA for the CDR3: TGTGCCAGCAGTTTATATGGGGTGGGGGGGAGAAATAGGACCTACGAGCAGTACTTC.

This clonotype has a handful of counts. The rearrangement links TRBV27 to TRBJ2-5, with a possible D match to TRBD2 (5 bases). The assigned J gene may be wrong: the sequence end matches TRBJ2-1 better. The CDR3 is 15 residues long. Germline CDR1 and CDR2: MNHEY and SMNVEV (reference sequence). Written as DNA, the CDR3 is TGTGCCAGCAGTTTGATGGCCCCCGGGAACGATGAGCAGTTCTTC. Its protein product is CASSLMAPGNDEQFF.

V gene TRBV7-9 combines with J gene TRBJ2-1; D may correspond to TRBD1 or TRBD2 (5 bases each). The end of the DNA fits TRBJ2-7 better, so the J call may be wrong. The CDR3 contains 14 residues. Germline V gives CDR1 SEHNR, CDR2 FQNEAQ (reference sequence). In DNA, the CDR3 is TGTGCCAGCAGCTTGGTGGGGGAAATCGGCGGGCAGTACTTC. It specifies CASSLVGEIGGQYF.

J is TRBJ1-1 and V is TRBV9; D unresolved. This CDR3 spans 14 amino acids. Germline CDR1 and CDR2: SGDLS and YYNGEE. The V gene lost 3 bases and the J gene lost 3 bases, with 12 bases spanning the gap. The DNA of the CDR3 is TGTGCCAGCAGCGCGGCATTGGGTGACACTGAAGCTTTCTTT. This translates into CASSAALGDTEAFF.

The chain is built from TRBV4-1 and TRBJ1-1; the match to TRBD1 covers 9 bases. This CDR3 region has 15 residues. The J segment lost 3 bases and the V segment lost 4 bases, leaving 6 bases of the junction unmatched. Germline values: CDR1 MGHRA, CDR2 YSYEKL. The CDR3 loop reads CASSPLQGADTEAFF. The DNA of the CDR3 is TGCGCCAGCAGCCCGTTACAGGGGGCGGACACTGAAGCTTTCTTT.

The V call is TRBV27, the J call TRBJ1-2, with 8 bases aligning to TRBD1. The germline CDR1 and CDR2 sequences are MNHEY and SMNVEV (reference sequence). This CDR3 has 13 residues. Germline trimming cut 5 bases from V and 5 bases from J; bases unmatched to any gene: 4. Here the CDR3 DNA reads TGTGCCAGCAGTGGTTGGACAGGGTATGGCTACACCTTC. The encoded protein is CASSGWTGYGYTF.

This clonotype was counted between two and nine times. V usage is TRBV7-8 and J usage is TRBJ1-4; 7 bases are shared with TRBD1. The CDR3 is 13 residues long. The V gene's germline CDR1 is SGHVS and CDR2 FQNEAQ. Germline trimming cut 5 bases from V and 7 bases from J; bases unmatched to any gene: 4. CDR3 in DNA: TGTGCCAGCAGCCCGCGGACAGGTGAAAAACTGTTTTTT. Translated, it gives CASSPRTGEKLFF.

This clonotype was seen only a few times. The genes are TRBV29-1 and TRBJ1-2, with 10 bases identical to TRBD1. CDR1 and CDR2 from the germline V gene are SQVTM and ANQGSEA. The CDR3 has 13 amino acids. V lost 6 bases, J lost 8 bases, and 9 bases stayed unmatched. The chain's CDR3 is CSVKETGGRGYTF. Here the CDR3 DNA reads TGCAGCGTCAAAGAGACAGGGGGCAGAGGCTACACCTTC.

This chain links TRBV4-3 with TRBJ1-2; 8 bases map to TRBD1. The CDR3 spans 15 residues. With V trimmed by 4 bases and J by 3 bases, 7 bases remained unmatched. The germline V gene has CDR1 LGHNA and CDR2 YSLEER. Here the CDR3 reads CASSRGPGQDYGYTF. The CDR3 nucleotides are TGCGCCAGCAGCCGCGGCCCGGGACAGGACTATGGCTACACCTTC.

The chain combines TRBV9 with TRBJ2-3; D tentatively fits TRBD1 or TRBD2 (6 bases each). Trimming cost V 0 bases and J 1 base, with 9 bases left between them. This CDR3 has 15 residues. Germline V gene data show CDR1 as SGDLS and CDR2 as YYNGEE. The CDR3, as DNA: TGTGCCAGCAGCGTAGCGGGGGCTGGCACAGATACGCAGTATTTT. Its translation: CASSVAGAGTDTQYF.

The V call is TRBV9, the J call TRBJ2-3; a possible D gene is TRBD2 (6 bases). CDR1 SGDLS and CDR2 YYNGEE come from the germline V gene. The CDR3 length is 16 residues. Trimming left V 0 bases short and J 2 bases short, with 13 bases between. CDR3 DNA sequence: TGTGCCAGCAGCGTAGGAGGGAGACTAGACACAGATACGCAGTATTTT. Amino acid sequence: CASSVGGRLDTDTQYF. Full variable domain (outside the CDR3, taken from reference TRBV9 and TRBJ2-3): DSGVTQTPKHLITATGQRVTLRCSPRSGDLSVYWYQQSLDQGLQFLIQYYNGEERAKGNILERFSAQQFPDLHSELNLSSLELGDSALYFCASSVGGRLDTDTQYFGPGTRLTVL.

This clonotype was seen a few times. The chain couples TRBV5-1 to TRBJ1-5; 8 bases align to TRBD1. The CDR3 has 15 amino acids. The V segment lost 3 bases and the J segment 2 bases; nucleotides outside the gene matches: 4. Germline V gene lookup returns CDR1 SGHRS and CDR2 YFSETQ. In DNA, the CDR3 is TGCGCCAGCAGCTGGACAGGGATTGGCAATCAGCCCCAGCATTTT. It is translated as CASSWTGIGNQPQHF.

This clonotype has only a few counts. V and J are TRBV12-3 or TRBV12-4 and TRBJ2-7, with D possibly TRBD2 on 6 matching bases. The CDR3 runs to 15 residues. Trimming stripped 6 bases from V and 0 bases from J, with 15 bases between. The CDR3 reads CASRTGEASSYEQYF. The CDR3 region has the DNA TGTGCCAGCAGAACTGGGGAGGCGAGCTCCTACGAGCAGTACTTC.

This clonotype was observed a few times. The V call is TRBV27, the J call TRBJ2-7; 13 nucleotides align to TRBD2. The CDR3 loop spans 14 amino acids. Germline CDR1 is MNHEY and CDR2 is SMNVEV (reference sequence). Trimming removed 4 bases from V and 5 bases from J; junction bases left unmatched: 2. The CDR3 nucleotides read TGTGCCAGCAGTTCCGGACTAGCGGGAGACGAGCAGTACTTC. Its protein is CASSSGLAGDEQYF.

The chain couples TRBV7-8 to TRBJ1-6; D is perhaps TRBD1 (5 bases). The CDR3 contains 15 residues. Trimming cost V 3 bases and J 5 bases, with 11 bases left between them. Germline V lookup: CDR1 SGHVS, CDR2 FQNEAQ. As DNA, the CDR3 is TGTGCCAGCAGCTTTTTCGAGACAGATAATTCACCCCTCCACTTT. It codes for CASSFFETDNSPLHF.

This chain links TRBV20-1 with TRBJ2-5; 12 nucleotides align to TRBD2. Germline CDR1 reads DFQATT; CDR2 reads SNEGSKA (reference sequence). The CDR3 totals 15 residues. After removal of 2 bases from V and 4 bases from J, the junction contained 5 bases not matched to a gene. DNA for the CDR3: TGCAGTGCTAGACTAGCGGGAGGGCACAGAGAGACCCAGTACTTC. As protein: CSARLAGGHRETQYF.

This clonotype was seen a handful of times. The genes are TRBV10-3 and TRBJ2-7; no definite D call. V lost 4 bases and J lost 2, with 0 bases in between. Germline CDR1 and CDR2: ENHRY and SYGVKD. The CDR3 sequence is 10 residues long. In DNA form, the CDR3 reads TGTGCCATCAGTGCCTACGAGCAGTACTTC. Protein product: CAISAYEQYF.

This clonotype was detected a few times. The chain recombines TRBV18 with TRBJ2-2, with 8 positions matching TRBD2. Germline V CDR1 and CDR2: KGHSH, LQKENI. There are 16 residues in the CDR3. J gave up 1 base and V 2 bases, and 3 bases lay outside the gene matches. DNA of the CDR3: TGTGCCAGCTCACCAGCGAGCGGGAGGAACACCGGGGAGCTGTTTTTT. This sequence encodes CASSPASGRNTGELFF.

The chain combines TRBV9 with TRBJ2-1; 8 nucleotides agree with TRBD1. Germline lookup yields CDR1 SGDLS and CDR2 YYNGEE. This CDR3 region has 15 residues. The V gene end was trimmed by 6 bases and the J gene end by 6 bases; junction bases not matched to a gene: 11. CDR3 DNA sequence: TGTGCCAGCACCCACAGGGGGGAGTTCGGCAATGAGCAGTTCTTC. It yields the protein CASTHRGEFGNEQFF.

The chain carries TRBV6-1 and TRBJ2-7; maybe TRBD1 (5 bases). In germline, CDR1 is MNHNS, CDR2 SASEGT. CDR3 length: 15 amino acids. Trimming stripped 1 base from V and 2 bases from J, with 12 bases between. The CDR3 here is CASSEGRQHAYEQYF. For the CDR3, the DNA is TGTGCCAGCAGTGAAGGGAGACAGCATGCCTACGAGCAGTACTTC.

This clonotype was detected a few times. The chain employs TRBV12-3 or TRBV12-4 and TRBJ2-5; D remains ambiguous. The tail of the sequence fits TRBJ2-7 better, so the J call may be wrong. The CDR3 is 13 amino acids. CDR3 sequence: CASSLQASYEQYF. The DNA of the CDR3 is TGTGCCAGCAGTTTACAGGCCTCCTACGAGCAGTACTTC.